This T cell receptor (beta chain) was recovered during a study of early T cells in non-severe SARS-CoV-2 infection (dated by TCRdb to the early 2020s). Study-wide context: Because TCR sequencing relied on bulk RNA taken from unsorted whole blood, pairing of alpha and beta chains was not possible. Points the paper makes about the study in general: VDJdb matching was skewed toward anti-spike CD8 responses, so virus-specific expansions were likely underestimated and private and CD4 specificities were missed.

The study was a case-control design nested within a healthcare worker cohort in London, UK, with weekly nasopharyngeal swab PCR tests and blood sampling. Healthcare workers were recruited during the week of the UK lockdown, between 23 and 31 March 2020, and followed weekly for up to roughly 15 weeks. In this sample, this clonotype turned up a few times. Its antigen is not yet known. No much larger clone is present one base from it, and per-base qualities are unavailable. The receptor library was made with 5' RACE. TCRdb records NextSeq 500 as the sequencer. The TCR library protocol attached unique molecular identifiers to individual cDNA molecules to correct for sequencing error and PCR bias. Both TCR alpha and beta chains were sequenced, and tight co-correlation was observed between alpha and beta sequence abundances in each sample. The authors' analysis ran thus. Decombinator V4 was used to annotate the V gene, J gene and CDR3 of the TCR sequences. Expanded TCRs were defined as changing significantly between any two time points under a Poisson model with p below 0.0001. Abundances of TCRs were expressed as counts per million after normalisation to the total number of TCRs sequenced in each sample. A search of VDJdb, accessed on 1 November 2021, was run for TCRs annotated to CMV, EBV and SARS-CoV-2, with TCRs annotated for multiple antigens excluded. TCRdb redid the processing of the public reads, applying fastp at Q25 and MiXCR, and retained in-frame beta chains. Under each unique CDR3 protein, matching rows form one entry showing the most common genes and DNA. These V and J calls originate from TCRdb's pipeline instead of the authors' own analysis. The sample table lists some 96,000 distinct CDR3 sequences, less than 15% of them with a count of one. The leading ten clones occupy around 2.4% of the sample.

The receptor was derived from an adult who was a healthcare worker with PCR-confirmed SARS-CoV-2 infection or an uninfected control (not recorded which). The sample taken for sequencing was whole blood.

The CDR3: CASSYSGRTNQPQHF. The nucleotide sequence reads TGTGCCAGCAGTTACTCGGGCAGAACCAATCAGCCCCAGCATTTT. The chain was built from TRBV6-2 or TRBV6-3 and TRBJ1-5, with the D gene not clear enough to name. V lost 0 bases and J lost 3 bases; the stretch between them is 9 bases long. The CDR3 measures 15 amino acids from cysteine to phenylalanine. The kept DNA is CDR3 alone, 45 bases in frame from the first base. According to the germline V gene, CDR1 reads MNHEY and CDR2 reads SVGEGT.